This TCR beta chain was sequenced in a study of tumor and adjacent non-tumor tissue in lung cancer. This sample's RNA came from whole unsorted tissue. Germline assignment: CDR1 SQVTM and CDR2 ANQGSEA. This CDR3 region has 14 residues. TCRbeta libraries were built with three rounds of nested PCR, modified from ARM-PCR. TCRdb used MiXCR to reprocess the multiplex PCR reads, holding one entry per CDR3 protein. Of 77,000 or so distinct CDR3 sequences in the sample, more than 60% were seen once. Sequencing used lung tumor tissue. This clonotype was obtained from a woman between 45 and 65 years old with non-small cell lung cancer. The rearrangement joins TRBV29-1 to TRBJ2-3; 8 bases fit TRBD1. CDR3 residues: CSVTGTGTGDTQYF. The CDR3 DNA sequence: TGCAGTGTTACCGGGACAGGAACAGGAGATACGCAGTATTTT.